The 18 T cell receptor beta chains below all came from one sample that was sequenced in a study of long-term antiretroviral therapy in people with HIV (dated by TCRdb to the early 2020s). The immunoSEQ hsTCRB v3.0 assay was used at survey level resolution to sequence the TRB variable region. TCRdb holds this immuneACCESS table with in-frame rearrangements only. Some clones are missing; in checked studies, unresolved V genes explain under half, and the rest has no known cause. This sample gives 25,000 to 35,000 clones in total; roughly 89% of them show up just once. The ten largest clonotypes hold about 3.9% of the sample. The material was unsorted PBMCs, obtained 1.8 years after starting antiretroviral therapy. Every receptor here comes from a woman younger than 35 with HIV.

The chain couples TRBV9 to TRBJ2-3; 9 nucleotides agree with TRBD2. This CDR3 comprises 18 residues. J was trimmed by 1 base and V by 3 bases; bases with no gene match: 12. The germline V gene encodes CDR1 SGDLS and CDR2 YYNGEE. CDR3: CASSAGRVAGARTDTQYF. The CDR3 nucleotides are TGTGCCAGCAGCGCAGGCCGGGTAGCGGGGGCCCGCACAGATACGCAGTATTTT.

The rearrangement links TRBV10-3 to TRBJ1-1; D gene ambiguous. The CDR3 has 13 residues. CDR1 ENHRY and CDR2 SYGVKD come from the germline V gene. Between the trimmed V and J ends, which lost 5 bases and 1 base, there was a span of 8 bases. The CDR3 DNA is TGTGCCATCAGTTTTGATCCGAACACTGAAGCTTTCTTT. As protein: CAISFDPNTEAFF.

The genes are TRBV15 and TRBJ2-1, with unresolved D. Germline V gives CDR1 LNHNV, CDR2 YYDKDF (reference sequence). The CDR3 contains 13 residues. V was clipped by 1 base and J by 7 bases, with 8 bases between them. This CDR3 reads CATSRGDLNEQFF. The CDR3 DNA is TGTGCCACCAGCAGAGGTGACTTGAATGAGCAGTTCTTC.

The chain is built from TRBV5-1 and TRBJ2-7, with D maybe TRBD2 (6 bases). V was pared by 8 bases and J by 2 bases, with 17 bases between. The CDR3 extends over 14 amino acids. From germline, CDR1 is SGHRS and CDR2 YFSETQ. CDR3 in DNA: TGCGCCAGTAACCTAGGCGGGACCCCCTACGAGCAGTACTTC. Amino acids: CASNLGGTPYEQYF. Combining the CDR3 with reference TRBV5-1 and TRBJ2-7 gives the whole variable domain KAGVTQTPRYLIKTRGQQVTLSCSPISGHRSVSWYQQTPGQGLQFLFEYFSETQRNKGNFPGRFSGRQFSNSRSEMNVSTLELGDSALYLCASNLGGTPYEQYFGPGTRLTVT.

The sample holds one count of this clone. The chain employs TRBV11-2 and TRBJ1-1; the match to TRBD1 covers 7 bases. CDR1 SGHAT and CDR2 FQNNGV come from the germline V gene. The V and J ends lost 0 bases and 7 bases, in that order; junction bases with no gene match: 2. The CDR3 has 13 residues. The CDR3 DNA follows: TGTGCCAGCAGCTTAGAGCGACAGGGTGAAGCTTTCTTT. Translation: CASSLERQGEAFF.

The gene calls are TRBV11-2 and TRBJ2-7; TRBD2 matches at 9 bases. CDR1 is SGHAT and CDR2 is FQNNGV in the germline V gene. V gave up 5 bases and J gave up 4 bases; unmatched junction bases: 9. This CDR3 comprises 15 residues. This chain's CDR3 is CASSAGTSSLYEQYF. CDR3 sequence (DNA): TGTGCCAGCAGCGCCGGGACTAGCTCGTTGTACGAGCAGTACTTC.

In its sample, this clone was seen once. This chain joins TRBV28 and TRBJ2-1, with 8 bases aligning to TRBD1. V shed 4 bases and J 7 bases; nucleotides not matched to a gene: 6. CDR3 length equals 14 residues. CDR1 and CDR2 (germline): MDHEN, SYDVKM. In DNA form, the CDR3 reads TGTGCCAGCAGTTCCCGGACAGGGCAGAATGAGCAGTTCTTC. Its protein is CASSSRTGQNEQFF. The full variable domain, completed using reference TRBV28 and TRBJ2-1, is DVKVTQSSRYLVKRTGEKVFLECVQDMDHENMFWYRQDPGLGLRLIYFSYDVKMKEKGDIPEGYSVSREKKERFSLILESASTNQTSMYLCASSSRTGQNEQFFGPGTRLTVL.

This clone was picked up a small number of times. The chain employs TRBV2 and TRBJ2-5, with a weak D call TRBD1 (5 bases). The CDR3 extends over 12 amino acids. Trimming removed 11 bases at V and 5 bases at J, with 15 bases between. Germline loops: CDR1 SNHLY, CDR2 FYNNEI. The CDR3: CAGQPEWETQYF. DNA of the CDR3: TGTGCCGGACAACCGGAGTGGGAGACCCAGTACTTC. Full variable domain (rest looked up from reference TRBV2 and TRBJ2-5): EPEVTQTPSHQVTQMGQEVILRCVPISNHLYFYWYRQILGQKVEFLVSFYNNEISEKSEIFDDQFSVERPDGSNFTLKIRSTKLEDSAMYFCAGQPEWETQYFGPGTRLLVL.

In this sample, this clone turned up a few times. The chain recombines TRBV6-1 with TRBJ2-3; TRBD2 agrees at 9 bases. This CDR3 region has 16 residues. With 3 bases clipped from V and 6 bases from J, the junction kept 10 bases outside the gene matches. Looked up from germline, CDR1 is MNHNS and CDR2 is SASEGT. CDR3 DNA sequence: TGTGCCAGCAGTGATGTTCGCGGGAGGGCCGTGGATACGCAGTATTTT. The encoded protein is CASSDVRGRAVDTQYF.

This chain joins TRBV7-3 and TRBJ2-1, with TRBD2 identical over 7 bases. The germline gives CDR1 SGHTA, CDR2 FQGTGA. Unmatched junction bases numbered 3, after V lost 2 bases and J lost 2 bases. The length of the CDR3 is 15 residues. The CDR3 reads CASSLGDYPYNEQFF. The CDR3 DNA reads as TGTGCCAGCAGCTTAGGGGACTACCCCTACAATGAGCAGTTCTTC. The entire variable domain, with the rest obtained from reference TRBV7-3 and TRBJ2-1, is as follows: GAGVSQTPSNKVTEKGKYVELRCDPISGHTALYWYRQSLGQGPEFLIYFQGTGAADDSGLPNDRFFAVRPEGSVSTLKIQRTERGDSAVYLCASSLGDYPYNEQFFGPGTRLTVL.

The V gene is TRBV19, the J gene TRBJ2-6; 9 bases match TRBD1. The germline gives CDR1 LNHDA, CDR2 SQIVND (reference sequence). The CDR3 spans 14 residues. The V gene end was trimmed by 8 bases and the J gene end by 4 bases; junction bases not matched to a gene: 3. The CDR3 DNA follows: TGTGCCAGTCGGGACAGGGCCGGGGCCAACGTCCTGACTTTC. Residues: CASRDRAGANVLTF. The full variable domain, its missing parts supplied by reference TRBV19 and TRBJ2-6, is DGGITQSPKYLFRKEGQNVTLSCEQNLNHDAMYWYRQDPGQGLRLIYYSQIVNDFQKGDIAEGYSVSREKKESFPLTVTSAQKNPTAFYLCASRDRAGANVLTFGAGSRLTVL.

The chain combines TRBV15 with TRBJ1-6; maybe TRBD1 (6 bases). Germline values: CDR1 LNHNV, CDR2 YYDKDF (reference sequence). Between the trimmed V and J ends, which lost 2 bases and 0 bases, there was a span of 14 bases. This CDR3 comprises 18 residues. The CDR3 loop is CATSRTQGTSSYNSPLHF. The CDR3 DNA is TGTGCCACCAGCAGAACACAGGGTACTAGCTCCTATAATTCACCCCTCCACTTT.

This rearrangement joins TRBV7-3 to TRBJ2-1; 9 bases line up with TRBD2. Germline V lookup: CDR1 SGHTA, CDR2 FQGTGA. The CDR3 has 17 residues. The trim removed 5 bases at V and 3 bases at J, leaving 11 bases unmatched. CDR3 in amino acids: CASSLGLAGRVYNEQFF. For the CDR3, the DNA is TGTGCCAGCAGCCTAGGGCTAGCGGGAAGAGTCTACAATGAGCAGTTCTTC. Full variable domain (outside the CDR3, taken from reference TRBV7-3 and TRBJ2-1): GAGVSQTPSNKVTEKGKYVELRCDPISGHTALYWYRQSLGQGPEFLIYFQGTGAADDSGLPNDRFFAVRPEGSVSTLKIQRTERGDSAVYLCASSLGLAGRVYNEQFFGPGTRLTVL.

This sequence joins TRBV11-2 and TRBJ1-2, with 8 nucleotides matching TRBD1. V gave up 8 bases and J gave up 0 bases; unmatched junction bases: 14. The CDR3 spans 17 residues. CDR1 is SGHAT and CDR2 is FQNNGV in the germline V gene. Here the CDR3 DNA reads TGTGCCAGCCTAATAGGAACAGGGGGGTCATCTAACTATGGCTACACCTTC. Protein sequence: CASLIGTGGSSNYGYTF.

The V call is TRBV7-9, the J call TRBJ2-2; D perhaps matches TRBD2 (6 bases). Germline V gene data show CDR1 as SEHNR and CDR2 as FQNEAQ (reference sequence). This CDR3 contains 16 residues. Trimming took 1 base from V and 6 from J, leaving 15 bases between them. The CDR3 coding sequence is TGTGCCAGCAGCTTAGAGGACCGGCCGGGGGCCGGGGAGCTGTTTTTT. This encodes CASSLEDRPGAGELFF.

The chain uses TRBV9 and TRBJ1-1; D perhaps matches TRBD1 (5 bases). The CDR3 contains 13 residues. CDR1 SGDLS and CDR2 YYNGEE come from the germline V gene. Trimming took off 3 bases at V and 7 bases at J, with 13 bases between the two ends. For the CDR3, the DNA is TGTGCCAGCAGCGCTGACAGAATGAATGAAGCTTTCTTT. Translating it yields CASSADRMNEAFF.

The V call is TRBV5-6, the J call TRBJ2-3, with 7 bases matching TRBD1. The germline V gene has CDR1 SGHDT and CDR2 YYEEEE. The junction had 9 bases not matched to a gene; V was cut back by 5 bases and J by 6 bases. This CDR3 comprises 14 residues. CDR3 protein: CASRGGPFWDTQYF. The DNA of the CDR3 is TGTGCCAGCAGAGGGGGCCCATTTTGGGATACGCAGTATTTT. Full variable domain (outside the CDR3, taken from reference TRBV5-6 and TRBJ2-3): DAGVTQSPTHLIKTRGQQVTLRCSPKSGHDTVSWYQQALGQGPQFIFQYYEEEERQRGNFPDRFSGHQFPNYSSELNVNALLLGDSALYLCASRGGPFWDTQYFGPGTRLTVL.

The J gene is TRBJ2-3, the V gene TRBV5-5; D not certain. Germline V gene data show CDR1 as SGHKS and CDR2 as YYEKEE (reference sequence). V dropped 0 bases and J dropped 9 bases, with 8 bases sitting between them. The CDR3 totals 12 residues. CDR3 DNA sequence: TGTGCCAGCAGCTTGGGATTGCCCACGCAGTATTTT. Residues: CASSLGLPTQYF.